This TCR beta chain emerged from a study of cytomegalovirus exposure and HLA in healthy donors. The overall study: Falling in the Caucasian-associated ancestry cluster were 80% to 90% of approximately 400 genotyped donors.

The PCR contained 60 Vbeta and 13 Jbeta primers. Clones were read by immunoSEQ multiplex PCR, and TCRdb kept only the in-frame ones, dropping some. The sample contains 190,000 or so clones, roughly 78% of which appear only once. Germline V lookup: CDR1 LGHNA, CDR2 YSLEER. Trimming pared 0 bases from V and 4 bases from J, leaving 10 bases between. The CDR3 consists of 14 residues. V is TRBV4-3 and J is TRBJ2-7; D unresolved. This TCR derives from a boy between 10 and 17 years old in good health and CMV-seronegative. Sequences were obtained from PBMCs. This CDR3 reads CASSQDSGYYEQYF. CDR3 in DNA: TGCGCCAGCAGCCAAGATTCCGGTTATTACGAGCAGTACTTC.